This T cell receptor beta chain was recorded in a study of T cells in Graves' hyperthyroidism and ophthalmopathy. Study overall: Peripheral blood specimens were obtained at initial diagnosis, prior to any treatment. Findings and limits, study-wide: Model predictions of ophthalmopathy came a median around 6.5 months before onset. Stable hyperthyroidism was separated from ophthalmopathy by a model based on 13 V-J features.

This clonotype was counted ten times or more. Its specificity is unknown. Relative to the germline gene, one junction end is altered; a read error may explain this. This CDR3 spans 13 amino acids. CDR1 and CDR2 from the germline V gene are MNHEY and SMNVEV (reference sequence). The CDR3 regions of TCR beta were amplified from RNA transcripts. A set of HTBI primers served as the primers for a first-round RT-PCR of the TCR CDR3. Each CDR3 protein gets one entry after TCRdb re-called the multiplex PCR reads with MiXCR. The sample lists over 650,000 distinct CDR3 sequences, approximately 16% occurring once. Reasons for excluding patients were uncontrolled infection, other autoimmune disease, pregnancy or lactation.

The sequence was collected from a man younger than 35 with Graves' hyperthyroidism. Sequencing was performed on blood. The rearrangement joins TRBV27 to TRBJ2-1; 9 nucleotides agree with TRBD2. CDR3 loop: CASSWTSANEQFF. CDR3 coding DNA: TGTGCGAGCAGCTGGACTAGCGCCAATGAGCAGTTCTTC.